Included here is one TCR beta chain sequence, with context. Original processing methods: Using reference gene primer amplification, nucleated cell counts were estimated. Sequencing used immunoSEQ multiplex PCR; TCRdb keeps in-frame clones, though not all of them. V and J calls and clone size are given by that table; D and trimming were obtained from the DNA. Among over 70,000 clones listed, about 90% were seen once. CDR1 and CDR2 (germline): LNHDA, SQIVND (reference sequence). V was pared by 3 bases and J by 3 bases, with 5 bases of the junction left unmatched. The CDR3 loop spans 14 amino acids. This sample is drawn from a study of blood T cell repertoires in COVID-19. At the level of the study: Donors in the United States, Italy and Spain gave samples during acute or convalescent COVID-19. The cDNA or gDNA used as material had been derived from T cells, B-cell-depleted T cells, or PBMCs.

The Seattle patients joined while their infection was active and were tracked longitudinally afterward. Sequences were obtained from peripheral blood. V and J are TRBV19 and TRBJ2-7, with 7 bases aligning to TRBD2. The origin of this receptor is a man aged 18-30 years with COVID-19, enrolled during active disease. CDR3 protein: CASSIDGGDYEQYF. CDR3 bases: TGTGCCAGTAGTATTGATGGGGGGGACTACGAGCAGTACTTC. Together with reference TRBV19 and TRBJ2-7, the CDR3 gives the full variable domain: DGGITQSPKYLFRKEGQNVTLSCEQNLNHDAMYWYRQDPGQGLRLIYYSQIVNDFQKGDIAEGYSVSREKKESFPLTVTSAQKNPTAFYLCASSIDGGDYEQYFGPGTRLTVT.